These T cell receptor beta chains were read from a single sample in a study of T cell responses to AZD1222 COVID-19 vaccine. The protocol was immunoSEQ multiplex PCR, while the TCRdb copy is restricted to in-frame clones and leaves out a portion. The profile shows 60,000 to 80,000 clones, about 90% of them singletons. The sequences come from peripheral blood, collected on day 0 of AZD1222 vaccination. These receptors all come from an adult in good health. CDR3s leave out the opening cysteine and the closing phenylalanine or tryptophan.

v_call: TRBV6-5; j_call: TRBJ1-6; cdr3_aa: ASSYGMSSYNSPLH
v_call: TRBV14; j_call: TRBJ1-3; cdr3_aa: ASSYDRGVRGNTIY
v_call: TRBV5-1; j_call: TRBJ1-2; cdr3_aa: ASSPGTGVEGYT
v_call: TRBV5-6; j_call: TRBJ1-2; cdr3_aa: ASSSQGGLGGYT
v_call: TRBV6-5; j_call: TRBJ1-2; cdr3_aa: ASRAGTNNYGYT
v_call: TRBV12-3/TRBV12-4; j_call: TRBJ2-1; cdr3_aa: ASSLEWTEQF
v_call: TRBV2; j_call: TRBJ2-1; cdr3_aa: ASSRDRGANEQF
v_call: TRBV19; j_call: TRBJ1-3; cdr3_aa: ASSRQRYSGNTIY
v_call: TRBV27; j_call: TRBJ1-5; cdr3_aa: ASSFEGQPQH
v_call: TRBV5-1; j_call: TRBJ1-3; cdr3_aa: ASSLSTLGMTGNTIY
v_call: TRBV10-2; j_call: TRBJ1-5; cdr3_aa: ASRETGSNQPQH
v_call: TRBV7-2; j_call: TRBJ2-7; cdr3_aa: ASSLAIGSSYEQY
v_call: TRBV18; j_call: TRBJ2-1; cdr3_aa: ASSEGTGGFDEQF
v_call: TRBV10-3; j_call: TRBJ1-3; cdr3_aa: AIRMTGGNTIY
v_call: TRBV18; j_call: TRBJ2-1; cdr3_aa: ASCPRDHNEQF
v_call: TRBV6-5; j_call: TRBJ1-2; cdr3_aa: ASSVTGFNGYT
v_call: TRBV18; j_call: TRBJ2-1; cdr3_aa: ASSLNPQGTEQF
v_call: TRBV7-3; j_call: TRBJ2-1; cdr3_aa: ASSLIRVYNEQF
v_call: TRBV27; j_call: TRBJ2-1; cdr3_aa: ASSLSWGPYNEQF
v_call: TRBV5-6; j_call: TRBJ1-2; cdr3_aa: ASRGTGDYGYT
v_call: TRBV12-3/TRBV12-4; j_call: TRBJ2-7; cdr3_aa: ASSPRGSEQY
v_call: TRBV7-6; j_call: TRBJ2-2; cdr3_aa: ASSSALGLAGNTGELF
v_call: TRBV15; j_call: TRBJ1-1; cdr3_aa: ATSRDPRGRTNTEAF
v_call: TRBV11-2; j_call: TRBJ1-1; cdr3_aa: ASSGPRWTGSLMNTEAF
v_call: TRBV6-1; j_call: TRBJ1-4; cdr3_aa: ASSELAGVLF
v_call: TRBV5-1; j_call: TRBJ1-5; cdr3_aa: ASRSWSSNQPQH
v_call: TRBV18; j_call: TRBJ1-4; cdr3_aa: ASSPMSVEKLF
v_call: TRBV18; j_call: TRBJ2-7; cdr3_aa: ASSPPGRMYEQY
v_call: TRBV25-1; j_call: TRBJ2-4; cdr3_aa: AAQGGNIQY
v_call: TRBV19; j_call: TRBJ2-7; cdr3_aa: ASSIQNGGLNEQY
v_call: TRBV7-2; j_call: TRBJ1-5; cdr3_aa: ASSSRVNQPQH
v_call: TRBV20-1; j_call: TRBJ1-2; cdr3_aa: SAARAGGYT
v_call: TRBV5-5; j_call: TRBJ1-5; cdr3_aa: ASRETPSGDQPQH
v_call: TRBV5-4; j_call: TRBJ1-2; cdr3_aa: ASSLDVYGYT
v_call: TRBV7-9; j_call: TRBJ1-5; cdr3_aa: ASSRQENQPQH
v_call: TRBV2; j_call: TRBJ2-3; cdr3_aa: ASSSQGTSTDTQY
v_call: TRBV6-5; j_call: TRBJ1-1; cdr3_aa: ASSSGQGGTEAF
v_call: TRBV18; j_call: TRBJ2-7; cdr3_aa: ASSPGLAGGYEQY
v_call: TRBV6-5; j_call: TRBJ1-1; cdr3_aa: ASSFQETRANTEAF
v_call: TRBV29-1; j_call: TRBJ2-2; cdr3_aa: SVEPRGTGELF
v_call: TRBV6-1; j_call: TRBJ1-1; cdr3_aa: ASSEVGGGAEAF